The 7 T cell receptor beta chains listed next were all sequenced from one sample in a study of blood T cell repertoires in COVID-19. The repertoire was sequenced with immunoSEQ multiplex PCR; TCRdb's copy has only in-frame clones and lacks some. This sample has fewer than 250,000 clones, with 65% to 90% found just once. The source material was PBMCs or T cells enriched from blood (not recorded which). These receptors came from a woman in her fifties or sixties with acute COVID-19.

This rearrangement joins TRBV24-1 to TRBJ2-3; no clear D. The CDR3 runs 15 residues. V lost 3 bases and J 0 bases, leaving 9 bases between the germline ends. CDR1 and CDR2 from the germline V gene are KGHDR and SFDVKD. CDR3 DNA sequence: TGTGCCACCAGTGATCCTATCCGTAGCACAGATACGCAGTATTTT. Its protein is CATSDPIRSTDTQYF.

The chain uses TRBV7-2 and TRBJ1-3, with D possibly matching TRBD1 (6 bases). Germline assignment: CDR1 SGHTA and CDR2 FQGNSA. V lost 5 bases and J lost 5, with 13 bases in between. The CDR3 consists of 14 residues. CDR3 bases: TGTGCCAGCAGCGACAGAGGGGGAAGAAACACCATATATTTT. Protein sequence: CASSDRGGRNTIYF. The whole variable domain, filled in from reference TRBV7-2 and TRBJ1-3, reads GAGVSQSPSNKVTEKGKDVELRCDPISGHTALYWYRQSLGQGLEFLIYFQGNSAPDKSGLPSDRFSAERTGGSVSTLTIQRTQQEDSAVYLCASSDRGGRNTIYFGEGSWLTVV.

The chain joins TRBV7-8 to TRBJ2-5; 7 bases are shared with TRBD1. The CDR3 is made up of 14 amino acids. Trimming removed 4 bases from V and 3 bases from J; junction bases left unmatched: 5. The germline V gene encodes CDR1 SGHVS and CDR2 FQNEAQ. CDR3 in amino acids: CASSSWDSKETQYF. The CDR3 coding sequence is TGTGCCAGCAGCTCGTGGGACAGCAAAGAGACCCAGTACTTC. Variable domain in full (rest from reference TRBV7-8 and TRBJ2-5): GAGVSQSPRYKVAKRGQDVALRCDPISGHVSLFWYQQALGQGPEFLTYFQNEAQLDKSGLPSDRFFAERPEGSVSTLKIQRTQQEDSAVYLCASSSWDSKETQYFGPGTRLLVL.

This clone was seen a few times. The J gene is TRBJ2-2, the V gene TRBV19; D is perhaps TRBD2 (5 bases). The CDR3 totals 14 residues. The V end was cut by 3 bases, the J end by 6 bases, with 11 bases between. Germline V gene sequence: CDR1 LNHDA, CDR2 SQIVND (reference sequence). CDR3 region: CASSIRSESGELFF. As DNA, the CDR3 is TGTGCCAGTAGTATCCGTAGCGAATCCGGGGAGCTGTTTTTT.

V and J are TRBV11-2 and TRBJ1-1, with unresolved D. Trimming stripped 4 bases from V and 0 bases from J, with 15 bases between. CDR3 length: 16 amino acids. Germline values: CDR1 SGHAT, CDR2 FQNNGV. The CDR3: CASSSREALLNTEAFF. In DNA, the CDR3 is TGTGCCAGCAGCTCCCGGGAGGCGCTACTGAACACTGAAGCTTTCTTT.

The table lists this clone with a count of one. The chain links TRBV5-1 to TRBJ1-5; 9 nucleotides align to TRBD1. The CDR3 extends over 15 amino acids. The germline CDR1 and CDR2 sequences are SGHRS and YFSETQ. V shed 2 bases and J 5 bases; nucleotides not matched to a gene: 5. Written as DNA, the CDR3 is TGCGCCAGCAGCTTAGGGACAGGGCCCCATCAGCCCCAGCATTTT. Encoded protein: CASSLGTGPHQPQHF. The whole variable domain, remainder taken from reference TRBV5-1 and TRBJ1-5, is KAGVTQTPRYLIKTRGQQVTLSCSPISGHRSVSWYQQTPGQGLQFLFEYFSETQRNKGNFPGRFSGRQFSNSRSEMNVSTLELGDSALYLCASSLGTGPHQPQHFGDGTRLSIL.

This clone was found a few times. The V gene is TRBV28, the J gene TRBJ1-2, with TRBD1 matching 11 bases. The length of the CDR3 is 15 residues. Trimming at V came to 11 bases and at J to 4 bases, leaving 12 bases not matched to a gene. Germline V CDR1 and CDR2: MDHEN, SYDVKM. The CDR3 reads CAGHNPGQGVYGYTF. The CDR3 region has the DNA TGTGCCGGCCACAATCCGGGACAGGGGGTCTATGGCTACACCTTC.